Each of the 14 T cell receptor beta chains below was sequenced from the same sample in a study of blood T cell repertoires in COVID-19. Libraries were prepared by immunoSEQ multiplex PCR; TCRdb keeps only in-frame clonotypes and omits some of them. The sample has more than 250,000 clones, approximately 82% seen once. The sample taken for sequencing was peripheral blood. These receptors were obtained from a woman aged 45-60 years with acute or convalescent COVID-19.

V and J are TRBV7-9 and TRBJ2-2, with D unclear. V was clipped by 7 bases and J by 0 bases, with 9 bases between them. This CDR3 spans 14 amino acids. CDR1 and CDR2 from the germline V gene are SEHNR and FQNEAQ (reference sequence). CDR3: CASTPTANTGELFF. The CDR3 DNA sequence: TGTGCCAGCACCCCGACTGCGAACACCGGGGAGCTGTTTTTT.

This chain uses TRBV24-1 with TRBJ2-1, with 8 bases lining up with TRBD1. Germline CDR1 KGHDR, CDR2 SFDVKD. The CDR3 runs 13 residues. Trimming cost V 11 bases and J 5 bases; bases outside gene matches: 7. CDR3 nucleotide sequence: TGTGCCATTGGCGGGACAGGTAACAATGAGCAGTTCTTC. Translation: CAIGGTGNNEQFF.

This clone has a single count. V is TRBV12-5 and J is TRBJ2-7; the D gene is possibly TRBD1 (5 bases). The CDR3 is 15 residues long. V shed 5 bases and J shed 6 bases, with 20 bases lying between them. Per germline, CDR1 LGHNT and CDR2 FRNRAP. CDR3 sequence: CASGTYKGPLPEQYF. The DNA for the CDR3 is TGTGCTAGTGGTACCTACAAGGGGCCTCTTCCCGAGCAGTACTTC.

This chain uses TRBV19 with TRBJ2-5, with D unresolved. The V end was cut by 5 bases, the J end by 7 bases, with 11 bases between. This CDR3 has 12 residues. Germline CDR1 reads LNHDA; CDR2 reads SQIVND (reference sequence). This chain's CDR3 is CASSPLAGTQYF. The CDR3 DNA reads TGTGCCAGTAGTCCCCTGGCAGGGACCCAGTACTTC. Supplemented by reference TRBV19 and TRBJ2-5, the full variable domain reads DGGITQSPKYLFRKEGQNVTLSCEQNLNHDAMYWYRQDPGQGLRLIYYSQIVNDFQKGDIAEGYSVSREKKESFPLTVTSAQKNPTAFYLCASSPLAGTQYFGPGTRLLVL.

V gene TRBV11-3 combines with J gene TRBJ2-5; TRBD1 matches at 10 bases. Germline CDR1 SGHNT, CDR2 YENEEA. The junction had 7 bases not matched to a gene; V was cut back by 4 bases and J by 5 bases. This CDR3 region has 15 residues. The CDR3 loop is CASSSGTGARETQYF. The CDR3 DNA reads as TGTGCCAGCAGCTCTGGGACAGGGGCCCGGGAGACCCAGTACTTC.

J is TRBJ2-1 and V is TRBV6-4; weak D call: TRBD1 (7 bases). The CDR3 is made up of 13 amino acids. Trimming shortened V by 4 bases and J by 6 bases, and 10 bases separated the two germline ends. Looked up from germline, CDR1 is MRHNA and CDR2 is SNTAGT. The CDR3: CASSVQGGNEQFF. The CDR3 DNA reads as TGTGCCAGCAGTGTGCAGGGGGGCAATGAGCAGTTCTTC.

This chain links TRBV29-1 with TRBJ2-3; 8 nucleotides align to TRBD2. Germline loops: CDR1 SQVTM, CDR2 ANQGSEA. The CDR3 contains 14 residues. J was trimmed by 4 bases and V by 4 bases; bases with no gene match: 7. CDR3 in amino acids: CSVGLSGVPDTQYF. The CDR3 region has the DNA TGCAGCGTTGGTCTTAGCGGGGTTCCAGATACGCAGTATTTT.

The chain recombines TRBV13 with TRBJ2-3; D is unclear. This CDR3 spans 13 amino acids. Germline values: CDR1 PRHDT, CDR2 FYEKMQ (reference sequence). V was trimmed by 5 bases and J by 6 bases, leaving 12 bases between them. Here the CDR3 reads CASSPFPGDTQYF. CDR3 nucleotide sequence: TGTGCCAGCAGCCCCTTTCCCGGGGATACGCAGTATTTT.

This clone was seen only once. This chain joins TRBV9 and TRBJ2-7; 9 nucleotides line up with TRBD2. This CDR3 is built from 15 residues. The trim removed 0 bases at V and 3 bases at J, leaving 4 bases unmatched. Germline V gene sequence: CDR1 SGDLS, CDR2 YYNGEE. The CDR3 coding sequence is TGTGCCAGCAGCGTAGTGGCTAGCGGGATCTACGAGCAGTACTTC. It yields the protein CASSVVASGIYEQYF.

The CDR3 reads CASSLAGGGSQHF. CDR3 DNA sequence: TGTGCCAGCAGCTTGGCGGGGGGGGGATCCCAGCATTTT. This chain links TRBV5-8 with TRBJ1-5, with a weak D call TRBD1 (5 bases). The length of the CDR3 is 13 residues. Trimming removed 0 bases from V and 11 bases from J, with 12 bases in between. Germline CDR1 and CDR2: SGHTS and YDEGEE.

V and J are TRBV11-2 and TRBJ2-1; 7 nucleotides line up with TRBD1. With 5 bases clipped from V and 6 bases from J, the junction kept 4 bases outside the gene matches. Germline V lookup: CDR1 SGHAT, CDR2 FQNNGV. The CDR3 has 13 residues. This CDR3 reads CASSLGQSNEQFF. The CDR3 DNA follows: TGTGCCAGCAGCCTGGGACAGAGCAATGAGCAGTTCTTC.

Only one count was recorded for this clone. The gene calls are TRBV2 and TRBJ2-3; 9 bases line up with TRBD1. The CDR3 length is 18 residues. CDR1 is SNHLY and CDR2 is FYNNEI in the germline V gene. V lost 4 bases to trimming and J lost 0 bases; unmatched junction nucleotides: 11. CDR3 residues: CASSGGQGLQSSTDTQYF. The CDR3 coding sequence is TGTGCCAGCAGTGGGGGACAGGGCCTACAATCTAGCACAGATACGCAGTATTTT.

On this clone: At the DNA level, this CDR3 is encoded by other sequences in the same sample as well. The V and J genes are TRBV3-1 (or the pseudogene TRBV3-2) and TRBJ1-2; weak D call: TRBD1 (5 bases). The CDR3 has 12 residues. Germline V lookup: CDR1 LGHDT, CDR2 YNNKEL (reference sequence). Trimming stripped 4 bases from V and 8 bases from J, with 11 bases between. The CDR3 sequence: CASSPSSGGYTF. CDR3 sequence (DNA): TGTGCCAGCAGCCCCAGTTCAGGGGGCTACACCTTC.

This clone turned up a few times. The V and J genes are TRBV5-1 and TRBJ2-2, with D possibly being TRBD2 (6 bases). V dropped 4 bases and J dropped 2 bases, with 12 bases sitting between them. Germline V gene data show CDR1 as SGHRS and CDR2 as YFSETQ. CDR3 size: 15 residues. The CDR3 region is CASSPSGVNTGELFF. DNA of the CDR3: TGCGCCAGCAGCCCCTCGGGGGTTAACACCGGGGAGCTGTTTTTT.